Presented here are 30 T cell receptor beta chains from one specimen sequenced in a study of T cell responses to AZD1222 COVID-19 vaccine. The repertoire was sequenced with immunoSEQ multiplex PCR; TCRdb's copy has only in-frame clones and lacks some. The sample holds 80,000 or so clones, 70% to 90% seen once. The sequences come from peripheral blood, collected on day 0 of AZD1222 vaccination. These receptors came from an adult in good health.

The CDR3 loop reads CASSPNRGQETQYF. The CDR3, as DNA: TGTGCCAGCAGCCCTAACAGGGGGCAGGAGACCCAGTACTTC. The rearrangement joins TRBV7-2 to TRBJ2-5; TRBD1 aligns across 9 bases. Trimming at V came to 5 bases and at J to 5 bases, leaving 6 bases not matched to a gene. Germline lookup yields CDR1 SGHTA and CDR2 FQGNSA. The CDR3 contains 14 residues.

V is TRBV5-6 and J is TRBJ1-4; possible D gene TRBD1, 6 bases. Germline-derived CDR1 and CDR2 are SGHDT and YYEEEE. V was clipped by 4 bases and J by 5 bases, with 15 bases between them. The CDR3 consists of 15 residues. The CDR3 protein is CASSLIRGQNEKLFF. DNA for the CDR3: TGTGCCAGCAGCCTTATACGGGGGCAGAATGAAAAACTGTTTTTT.

This chain connects TRBV18 to TRBJ1-6, with no clear D. The germline CDR1 and CDR2 sequences are KGHSH and LQKENI. V lost 3 bases and J 7 bases, leaving 10 bases between the germline ends. This CDR3 has 14 residues. The CDR3 DNA reads TGTGCCAGCTCACCCGAGACAACGAATTCACCCCTCCACTTT. This translates into CASSPETTNSPLHF.

The rearrangement uses TRBV3-1 (or the pseudogene TRBV3-2) and TRBJ2-2; D not certain. In germline, CDR1 is LGHDT, CDR2 YNNKEL (reference sequence). This CDR3 is 13 amino acids long. Trimming left V 0 bases short and J 9 bases short, with 8 bases between. CDR3: CASSQEEVRELFF. The CDR3, as DNA: TGTGCCAGCAGCCAAGAAGAAGTCCGGGAGCTGTTTTTT.

Points on this clone: A read error may produce the germline difference seen at one junction end. The rearrangement links TRBV7-7 to TRBJ2-3; tentative D call: TRBD1 (5 bases). Germline V gene lookup returns CDR1 SSHAT and CDR2 FNYEAQ (reference sequence). The length of the CDR3 is 16 residues. The CDR3 spells CASSLGLDGATDTQYF. CDR3 sequence (DNA): TGTGCTAGCAGCTTAGGGCTAGATGGGGCTACAGATACGCAGTATTTT.

This clone has only a few counts. The rearrangement links TRBV6-4 to TRBJ2-2; 8 bases fit TRBD2. Germline lookup yields CDR1 MRHNA and CDR2 SNTAGT. There are 16 residues in the CDR3. V dropped 5 bases and J dropped 1; count of bases not matched to a gene: 6. The CDR3 DNA reads as TGTGCCAGCAGTCCCGCTCTAGCGGGGAACACCGGGGAGCTGTTTTTT. Encoded protein: CASSPALAGNTGELFF.

The chain combines TRBV10-2 with TRBJ1-3, with unresolved D. V was shortened by 2 bases and J by 0 bases, with 14 bases between the two germline ends. CDR1 and CDR2 (germline): WSHSY, SAAADI. There are 17 residues in the CDR3. The CDR3 protein is CASSEPPSTDSGNTIYF. The CDR3 bases are TGCGCCAGCAGTGAGCCACCATCGACGGACTCTGGAAACACCATATATTTT.

V usage is TRBV6-1 and J usage is TRBJ2-1; D is possibly TRBD1 or TRBD2 (5 bases each). The ends were cut back, 2 bases at V and 2 bases at J, with 10 bases in the middle. Germline V gives CDR1 MNHNS, CDR2 SASEGT. This CDR3 is built from 15 residues. The CDR3 nucleotides read TGTGCCAGCAGTGAATACTCGGGACCCTACAATGAGCAGTTCTTC. Its translation is CASSEYSGPYNEQFF.

The V and J genes are TRBV5-1 and TRBJ2-5; the D gene is possibly TRBD1 (5 bases). Deletions cut 2 bases from V and 5 bases from J, with 10 bases between. Germline lookup yields CDR1 SGHRS and CDR2 YFSETQ. The CDR3 spans 13 residues. For the CDR3, the DNA is TGCGCCAGCAGCTTTAGCAGGGCGGAGACCCAGTACTTC. This codes for CASSFSRAETQYF.

The rearrangement uses TRBV9 and TRBJ1-2; D is unclear. Trimming pared 3 bases from V and 7 bases from J, leaving 25 bases between. The CDR3 is 17 residues long. CDR1 and CDR2 (germline): SGDLS, YYNGEE. CDR3 nucleotide sequence: TGTGCCAGCAGCGGTGGAGGAGATGGACCGCGGCGACGTGGCTACACCTTC. Residues: CASSGGGDGPRRRGYTF.

The V call is TRBV13, the J call TRBJ1-6, with D possibly matching TRBD1 (5 bases). CDR1 and CDR2 from the germline V gene are PRHDT and FYEKMQ (reference sequence). V was shortened by 4 bases and J by 3 bases, with 10 bases between the two germline ends. CDR3 length: 15 amino acids. The CDR3 nucleotides are TGTGCCAGCAGCTCCAGGGAAGTCTATAATTCACCCCTCCACTTT. Its protein is CASSSREVYNSPLHF.

This chain uses TRBV7-9 with TRBJ1-1; the D gene is possibly TRBD1 (6 bases). This CDR3 region has 15 residues. V was cut by 4 bases and J by 3 bases, with 15 bases left in between. Germline CDR1 SEHNR, CDR2 FQNEAQ (reference sequence). In DNA form, the CDR3 reads TGTGCCAGCAGCTCTTCTAGAGGGGGTTACACTGAAGCTTTCTTT. Translation: CASSSSRGGYTEAFF.

This chain links TRBV5-6 with TRBJ2-1, with 10 bases fitting TRBD2. The germline CDR1 and CDR2 sequences are SGHDT and YYEEEE. The CDR3 consists of 15 residues. V lost 4 bases, J lost 10 bases, and 11 bases stayed unmatched. Here the CDR3 reads CASSPTSGLLREQFF. The CDR3 DNA is TGTGCCAGCAGCCCGACTAGCGGGCTGCTTAGGGAGCAGTTCTTC.

The CDR3 is CASSVRGQAPMNTEAFF. As DNA, the CDR3 is TGTGCCAGCAGCGTAAGGGGTCAGGCCCCAATGAACACTGAAGCTTTCTTT. The chain is built from TRBV9 and TRBJ1-1, with D perhaps matching TRBD1 (5 bases). The germline CDR1 and CDR2 sequences are SGDLS and YYNGEE. V was clipped by 1 base and J by 0 bases, with 16 bases between them. The CDR3 spans 17 residues.

This chain uses TRBV7-9 with TRBJ2-1; D is possibly TRBD1 (6 bases). Trimming cost V 3 bases and J 6 bases, with 9 bases left between them. In germline, CDR1 is SEHNR, CDR2 FQNEAQ (reference sequence). The CDR3 has 13 residues. CDR3 protein: CASSLGASNEQFF. In DNA form, the CDR3 reads TGTGCCAGCAGCTTGGGGGCCAGCAATGAGCAGTTCTTC.

The chain uses TRBV27 and TRBJ2-3; 11 bases are shared with TRBD2. The germline gives CDR1 MNHEY, CDR2 SMNVEV (reference sequence). V lost 6 bases and J lost 1; bases outside the gene matches: 6. The CDR3 has 16 residues. The CDR3 region has the DNA TGTGCCAGCAGCCTGACGGGACTAGCGGGCACAGATACGCAGTATTTT. This codes for CASSLTGLAGTDTQYF.

The chain carries TRBV6-6 and TRBJ1-5; 9 bases are a match to TRBD1. After removal of 2 bases from V and 7 bases from J, the junction contained 6 bases not matched to a gene. The CDR3 covers 15 residues. Germline values: CDR1 MNHNY, CDR2 SVGAGI (reference sequence). DNA for the CDR3: TGTGCCAGCAGTTACCTGGGACAGGGCAGACAGCCCCAGCATTTT. Its translation is CASSYLGQGRQPQHF.

The chain joins TRBV2 to TRBJ1-1; weak D call: TRBD1 (6 bases). Germline lookup yields CDR1 SNHLY and CDR2 FYNNEI. CDR3 size: 13 residues. CDR3 sequence (DNA): TGTGCAACCTGTCTGGGGGCGAACACTGAAGCTTTCTTT. Translating gives CATCLGANTEAFF.

This sequence joins TRBV12-3 or TRBV12-4 and TRBJ2-7; the D is unclear. The CDR3 has 13 amino acids. V was shortened by 10 bases and J by 0 bases, with 13 bases between the two germline ends. The CDR3 loop reads CATSTDASYEQYF. CDR3 coding DNA: TGTGCCACCTCGACGGACGCCTCCTACGAGCAGTACTTC.

V gene TRBV5-4 combines with J gene TRBJ1-1, with unresolved D. Trimming removed 4 bases at V and 3 bases at J, with 10 bases between. Germline V gene lookup returns CDR1 SGHNT and CDR2 YYREEE (reference sequence). CDR3 size: 13 residues. The CDR3 loop is CASSAVLYTEAFF. The CDR3 bases are TGTGCCAGCAGCGCCGTTCTATACACTGAAGCTTTCTTT.

CDR3 coding DNA: TGTGCCAGCAGTGAAGGGTGGGGGACCCGGATCGGGGAGCTGTTTTTT. Residues: CASSEGWGTRIGELFF. The chain links TRBV6-1 to TRBJ2-2, with D possibly being TRBD1 or TRBD2 (5 bases each). V lost 1 base and J lost 7, with 16 bases in between. The CDR3 is 16 residues long. Germline-derived CDR1 and CDR2 are MNHNS and SASEGT.

The rearrangement uses TRBV6-5 and TRBJ2-1; 9 positions agree with TRBD2. The V gene's germline CDR1 is MNHEY and CDR2 SVGAGI. There are 15 residues in the CDR3. With 4 bases clipped from V and 3 bases from J, the junction kept 4 bases outside the gene matches. CDR3 sequence: CASSLTSGDYNEQFF. DNA of the CDR3: TGTGCCAGCAGTTTGACTAGCGGAGACTACAATGAGCAGTTCTTC.

V and J are TRBV5-1 and TRBJ1-1, with unresolved D. The CDR3 sequence is 12 residues long. V lost 7 bases, J lost 3 bases, and 10 bases lay in between. CDR1 and CDR2 from the germline V gene are SGHRS and YFSETQ. For the CDR3, the DNA is TGCGCCAGCCGGGCTGGGGACACTGAAGCTTTCTTT. It is translated as CASRAGDTEAFF.

V gene TRBV12-3 or TRBV12-4 combines with J gene TRBJ1-1, with TRBD1 identical over 7 bases. V shed 5 bases and J 8 bases; nucleotides not matched to a gene: 5. CDR3 length: 12 residues. The CDR3 loop is CASSTDREEAFF. In nucleotides, the CDR3 is TGTGCCAGCAGTACAGACAGGGAAGAAGCTTTCTTT.

The chain combines TRBV12-3 or TRBV12-4 with TRBJ2-1, with D possibly TRBD2 on 6 matching bases. Trimming left V 6 bases short and J 10 bases short, with 16 bases between. The CDR3 extends over 13 amino acids. The CDR3 DNA follows: TGTGCCAGCAGCCAGGGACTCTACGCGGAGCAGTTCTTC. Translated, it gives CASSQGLYAEQFF.

The rearrangement uses TRBV19 and TRBJ1-5, with D maybe TRBD1 (6 bases). The ends were cut back, 7 bases at V and 2 bases at J, with 12 bases in the middle. The CDR3 runs 14 residues. The germline V gene has CDR1 LNHDA and CDR2 SQIVND (reference sequence). CDR3 protein: CASTTQGGNQPQHF. CDR3 DNA: TGTGCCAGTACCACACAGGGCGGCAATCAGCCCCAGCATTTT.

This sequence joins TRBV6-5 and TRBJ1-1, with D unclear. Trimming left V 7 bases short and J 0 bases short, with 9 bases between. This CDR3 has 13 residues. Germline lookup yields CDR1 MNHEY and CDR2 SVGAGI. The CDR3 nucleotides are TGTGCCAGCATTAGGTCCGTGAACACTGAAGCTTTCTTT. Its protein product is CASIRSVNTEAFF.

V and J are TRBV7-8 and TRBJ1-4, with D tentatively TRBD1 (6 bases). The V gene lost 5 bases and the J gene lost 8 bases, with 15 bases spanning the gap. This CDR3 contains 14 residues. Germline assignment: CDR1 SGHVS and CDR2 FQNEAQ. CDR3 bases: TGTGCCAGCAGCCCCCTTCGGACAGTAGAAAAACTGTTTTTT. It specifies CASSPLRTVEKLFF.

DNA of the CDR3: TGTGCCAGCAGTTTAAACGGAGACTACGAGCAGTACTTC. Amino acid sequence: CASSLNGDYEQYF. The chain is built from TRBV12-3 or TRBV12-4 and TRBJ2-7, with D uncertain. This CDR3 comprises 13 residues. V lost 2 bases to trimming and J lost 3 bases, with 8 bases between them.

The chain carries TRBV25-1 and TRBJ1-4, with TRBD1 as a possible D gene (5 bases). Germline V gene lookup returns CDR1 MGHDK and CDR2 SYGVNS. V lost 4 bases to trimming and J lost 3 bases, with 21 bases between them. This CDR3 is 18 amino acids long. The CDR3 nucleotides read TGTGCCAGCAGTGGCCCCGGGGCCACGGTCGGCTCTAATGAAAAACTGTTTTTT. Its protein is CASSGPGATVGSNEKLFF.